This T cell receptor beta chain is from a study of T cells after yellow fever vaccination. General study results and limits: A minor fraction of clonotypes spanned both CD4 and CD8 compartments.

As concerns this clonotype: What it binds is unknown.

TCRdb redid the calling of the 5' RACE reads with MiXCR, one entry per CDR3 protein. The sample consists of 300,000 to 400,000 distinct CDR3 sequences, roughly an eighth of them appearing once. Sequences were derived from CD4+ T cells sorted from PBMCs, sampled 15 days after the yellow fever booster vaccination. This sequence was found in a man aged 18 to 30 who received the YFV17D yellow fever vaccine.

The CDR3 is CAIRRDFLEGDEQFF. The CDR3 nucleotides read TGTGCCATCAGAAGGGACTTCCTTGAGGGAGATGAGCAGTTCTTC. The V gene is TRBV10-3, the J gene TRBJ2-1; D perhaps matches TRBD2 (6 bases). V lost 6 bases and J lost 8, with 20 bases in between. CDR1 ENHRY and CDR2 SYGVKD come from the germline V gene. The CDR3 length is 15 residues.